This TCR beta chain was identified during a study of Ad26.COV2.S vaccination and SARS-CoV-2 variants. Study background: By the intramuscular route, Ad26.COV2.S was given once, or twice 56 days apart.

This table comes from immunoSEQ multiplex PCR, and its TCRdb copy is limited to in-frame clones, with some not included. The sample includes more than 300,000 clones, 86% of them seen just once. Treatment here: over 15 received Ad26.COV2.S at low or high dose, single or two shots; 5 received placebo; per-sample allocation not given. Day 63 following the first vaccine or placebo injection was when the samples were taken. CDR3 size: 15 residues. Trimming pared 7 bases from V and 3 bases from J, leaving 19 bases between. Germline CDR1 SGHRS, CDR2 YFSETQ. This TCR came from a person aged 18-65 years who received the Ad26.COV2.S COVID-19 vaccine or a placebo. Specimen: peripheral blood, collected in a trial of Ad26.COV2.S vaccine versus placebo. V gene TRBV5-1 combines with J gene TRBJ2-5; D might be TRBD1 (5 bases). The CDR3 DNA is TGCGCCAGCCGACCGGCGGCAGGGCCTGAAGAGACCCAGTACTTC. The encoded protein is CASRPAAGPEETQYF.